Listed below are T cell receptor beta chains from one sample, sequenced in a study of OX40 agonist ivuxolimab in advanced cancers. TCRdb's table, derived via immunoSEQ multiplex PCR, lists solely in-frame clones and lacks some. In the table there are roughly 90,000 clones, around 83% of which are singletons. The sample in question was CD4+ or CD8+ T cells sorted from blood, obtained in a trial of the OX40 agonist ivuxolimab. The receptors originated from an adult with an advanced solid tumor such as melanoma, head and neck, liver or kidney cancer. Each CDR3 is given with its conserved first and last residue. A D gene is named only where the DNA matches it firmly. Size is stated for part of the rows, as once, few or many counts, or as a class when the clone is expanded.

d_call j_call clone_size v_call cdr3_aa cdr3_nt
. TRBJ2-7 . TRBV5-1 CASSLSPGPYEQYF TGCGCCAGCAGCTTGTCGCCAGGACCCTACGAGCAGTACTTC
TRBD1 TRBJ1-5 . TRBV6-1 CASTPRDSYQPQHF TGTGCCAGCACCCCCCGGGACAGCTATCAGCCCCAGCATTTT
TRBD1 TRBJ1-1 . TRBV2 CASRKDRGNTEAFF TGTGCCAGCAGGAAGGACAGGGGGAACACTGAAGCTTTCTTT
. TRBJ1-1 few TRBV20-1 CSADQNTEAFF TGCAGTGCTGACCAGAACACTGAAGCTTTCTTT
. TRBJ2-1 once TRBV7-9 CASSPTELSGAKQFF TGTGCCAGCAGCCCAACGGAGCTTTCAGGAGCTAAGCAGTTCTTC
. TRBJ2-7 . TRBV11-3 CASSLGEGYEQYF TGTGCCAGCAGCTTGGGCGAGGGATACGAGCAGTACTTC
. TRBJ2-3 . TRBV2 CASSEQGTDTQYF TGTGCCAGCAGTGAACAGGGCACAGATACGCAGTATTTT
. TRBJ1-6 . TRBV16 CASSQSGRGSSPLHF TGTGCCAGCAGCCAATCAGGCAGGGGCAGTTCACCCCTCCACTTT
. TRBJ2-5 . TRBV9 CASSLVGMGETQYF TGTGCCAGCAGCCTGGTGGGTATGGGAGAGACCCAGTACTTC
TRBD1 TRBJ1-4 . TRBV5-6 CASSLGQGATNEKLFF TGTGCCAGCAGCTTGGGACAGGGGGCCACTAATGAAAAACTGTTTTTT
. TRBJ1-5 . TRBV6-5 CASSYSLQANQPQHF TGTGCCAGCAGTTACTCGCTGCAAGCCAATCAGCCCCAGCATTTT
. TRBJ2-5 . TRBV2 CASRSDQETQYF TGTGCCAGCAGGTCAGACCAAGAGACCCAGTACTTC
TRBD2 TRBJ2-1 . TRBV5-1 CASSLDWTSGYNEQFF TGCGCCAGCAGCTTGGATTGGACTAGCGGGTACAATGAGCAGTTCTTC
. TRBJ1-1 few TRBV20-1 CSATRTEAFF TGCAGTGCTACACGGACTGAAGCTTTCTTT
TRBD2 TRBJ2-5 . TRBV5-1 CASSLGLAGGIEETQYF TGCGCCAGCAGCTTGGGACTAGCGGGGGGGATAGAAGAGACCCAGTACTTC
. TRBJ2-1 . TRBV20-1 CSAGNNEQFF TGCAGTGCTGGTAACAATGAGCAGTTCTTC
. TRBJ2-1 . TRBV5-6 CASSLVLAQTSSYNEQFF TGTGCCAGCAGCTTGGTTCTAGCGCAAACGAGCTCCTACAATGAGCAGTTCTTC
TRBD1 TRBJ1-2 . TRBV19 CASSTPGTGERGYTF TGTGCCAGTAGTACCCCCGGGACAGGGGAGCGTGGCTACACCTTC
. TRBJ1-2 . TRBV6-5 CASISRRGYGYTF TGTGCCAGCATTTCGAGGCGAGGATATGGCTACACCTTC
TRBD1 TRBJ2-2 . TRBV4-2 CASSPSWGTGNTGELFF TGTGCCAGCAGCCCCTCCTGGGGGACAGGGAACACCGGGGAGCTGTTTTTT
. TRBJ1-1 . TRBV11-2 CASSYGQGDTEAFF TGTGCCAGCAGCTACGGGCAAGGGGACACTGAAGCTTTCTTT
. TRBJ2-7 . TRBV7-3 CASSLGTVPYEQYF TGTGCCAGCAGCCTTGGTACAGTTCCCTACGAGCAGTACTTC
. TRBJ1-2 . TRBV5-1 CASSPANRVAGYTF TGCGCCAGCAGCCCAGCGAACAGGGTGGCTGGCTACACCTTC
TRBD1 TRBJ1-4 . TRBV7-9 CASSLAGTGGGKLFF TGTGCCAGCAGCTTAGCTGGGACAGGGGGCGGAAAACTGTTTTTT
. TRBJ2-7 . TRBV28 CASSRGGGTYEQYF TGTGCCAGCAGTCGAGGGGGGGGCACCTACGAGCAGTACTTC
. TRBJ2-2 . TRBV5-1 CASTRGSQRRFPGELFF TGCGCCAGCACCCGGGGTTCGCAGAGAAGGTTCCCCGGGGAGCTGTTTTTT
. TRBJ2-1 . TRBV20-1 CSARYGNEQFF TGCAGTGCTAGGTATGGCAATGAGCAGTTCTTC
TRBD2 TRBJ2-1 . TRBV7-6 CASSLSAGGGYNEQFF TGTGCCAGCAGCTTATCGGCGGGAGGGGGGTACAATGAGCAGTTCTTC
. TRBJ1-3 . TRBV7-2 CASRSGGGLRNTIYF TGTGCCAGCAGGTCCGGGGGGGGCTTAAGAAACACCATATATTTT
. TRBJ2-3 . TRBV5-1 CASSLGGPLDTQYF TGCGCCAGCAGCCTCGGGGGTCCCCTGGATACGCAGTATTTT
. TRBJ2-2 . TRBV5-1 CASSLHRPLTGELFF TGCGCCAGCAGCTTGCACAGACCCCTCACCGGGGAGCTGTTTTTT
. TRBJ1-5 . TRBV7-9 CASSSVGRPQHF TGTGCCAGCAGCTCCGTCGGTCGGCCCCAGCATTTT
TRBD2 TRBJ2-3 . TRBV7-9 CASSTTSGPDTQYF TGTGCCAGCAGCACGACTAGCGGGCCAGATACGCAGTATTTT
TRBD2 TRBJ2-7 . TRBV20-1 CSDGAGGF TGCAGTGATGGAGCGGGAGGTTTC
TRBD2 TRBJ2-7 once TRBV2 CASSEAGLAGVEQYF TGTGCCAGCAGTGAAGCAGGACTAGCGGGAGTCGAGCAGTACTTC
. TRBJ2-1 . TRBV27 CASSLGRVGTDEQFF TGTGCCAGCAGTTTAGGTCGGGTGGGAACTGATGAGCAGTTCTTC
. TRBJ1-2 few TRBV18 CASSRLTQDYGYTF TGTGCCAGCTCCCGACTTACACAGGACTATGGCTACACCTTC
. TRBJ1-1 . TRBV2 CASSVQGYSEAFF TGTGCCAGCAGTGTACAGGGATACTCTGAAGCTTTCTTT
TRBD2 TRBJ2-3 . TRBV19 CASSITGGGTDTQYF TGTGCCAGTAGTATCACGGGAGGGGGGACAGATACGCAGTATTTT
TRBD2 TRBJ2-5 few TRBV5-1 CASSLGSGGGPEYF TGCGCCAGCAGCTTGGGTAGCGGGGGTGGACCAGAGTACTTC
TRBD2 TRBJ2-1 . TRBV27 CASSPLGTSGSVRLFF TGTGCCAGCAGCCCACTGGGGACTAGCGGGAGCGTCCGACTGTTCTTC
. TRBJ1-3 . TRBV18 CASSLLVEQGGNTIYF TGTGCCAGCTCACTCCTCGTCGAACAGGGCGGGAACACCATATATTTT
TRBD1 TRBJ2-6 . TRBV28 CASSDRGAVSGANVLTF TGTGCCAGCAGCGACAGGGGAGCCGTCTCTGGGGCCAACGTCCTGACTTTC
. TRBJ2-5 . TRBV11-2 CASSLGDARQETQYF TGTGCCAGCAGCTTAGGTGATGCAAGACAAGAGACCCAGTACTTC
TRBD1 TRBJ2-7 once TRBV6-6 CASSPETGIAYEQYF TGTGCCAGCAGCCCCGAGACAGGGATCGCCTACGAGCAGTACTTC
TRBD1 TRBJ2-7 . TRBV5-1 CASSLFGTDSYEQYF TGCGCCAGCAGCTTGTTCGGGACAGACTCCTACGAGCAGTACTTC
. TRBJ1-2 . TRBV6-5 CASSPQDYYGYTF TGTGCCAGCAGCCCACAGGATTACTATGGCTACACCTTC
TRBD1 TRBJ2-2 . TRBV4-2 CASSQEGQGAHTGELFF TGTGCCAGCAGCCAAGAAGGACAGGGGGCGCACACCGGGGAGCTGTTTTTT
. TRBJ2-5 . TRBV5-1 CASSFTGPQETQYF TGCGCCAGCAGCTTTACAGGGCCCCAAGAGACCCAGTACTTC
. TRBJ2-3 . TRBV5-4 CASSLERTSSTDTQYF TGTGCCAGCAGCTTGGAAAGGACTTCAAGCACAGATACGCAGTATTTT
. TRBJ2-2 . TRBV25-1 CASSEFSGSGLGEELFF TGTGCCAGCAGTGAATTTAGTGGGAGTGGGCTCGGGGAGGAGCTGTTTTTT
TRBD2 TRBJ2-7 . TRBV7-9 CASSQITSGRVF TGTGCCAGCAGCCAAATTACTAGCGGGAGGGTGTTC
TRBD1 TRBJ2-7 . TRBV28 CASSPFDRDQYF TGTGCCAGCAGTCCCTTCGACAGGGATCAGTACTTC
. TRBJ2-2 . TRBV15 CATSRAGGAGTGELFF TGTGCCACCAGCAGAGCGGGGGGCGCAGGCACCGGGGAGCTGTTTTTT
. TRBJ1-5 few TRBV19 CASSPGLGQPQHF TGTGCCAGTAGTCCAGGCCTAGGTCAGCCCCAGCATTTT
. TRBJ2-1 . TRBV5-1 CASSLIAPGDEQFF TGCGCCAGCAGTTTGATAGCCCCAGGGGACGAGCAGTTCTTC
. TRBJ2-2 . TRBV4-2 CASSQDPHTGELFF TGTGCCAGCAGCCAAGACCCCCACACCGGGGAGCTGTTTTTT
TRBD2 TRBJ2-7 once TRBV18 CASSTSGLYEQYF TGTGCCAGCTCTACTAGCGGTCTCTACGAGCAGTACTTC